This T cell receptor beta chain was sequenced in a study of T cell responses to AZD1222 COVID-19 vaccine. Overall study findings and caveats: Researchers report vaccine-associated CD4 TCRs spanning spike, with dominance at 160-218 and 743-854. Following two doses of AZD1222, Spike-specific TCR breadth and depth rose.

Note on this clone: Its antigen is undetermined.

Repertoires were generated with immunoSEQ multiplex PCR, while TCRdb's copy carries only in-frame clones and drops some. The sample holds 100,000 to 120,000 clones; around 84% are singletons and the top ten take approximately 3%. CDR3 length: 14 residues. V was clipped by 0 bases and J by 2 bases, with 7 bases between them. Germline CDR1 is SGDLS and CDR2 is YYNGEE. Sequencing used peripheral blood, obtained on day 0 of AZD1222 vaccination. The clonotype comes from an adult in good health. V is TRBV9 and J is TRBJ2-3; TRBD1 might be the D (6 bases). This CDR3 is CASSVGQDTDTQYF. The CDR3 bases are TGTGCCAGCAGCGTAGGACAGGACACAGATACGCAGTATTTT.